Listed below are T cell receptor beta chains from one sample, sequenced in a study of response to subunit inactivated influenza vaccine. Each CDR3 protein is one row after TCRdb ran MiXCR on the RT-PCR reads. The sample lists 500,000 to 600,000 distinct CDR3 sequences, roughly 12% occurring once. This specimen consisted of PBMCs from blood, obtained on the day of vaccination. The source of these receptors is a man in his fifties or sixties who received an inactivated influenza vaccine. The conserved cysteine and the conserved F or W are not part of the CDR3 here. D genes are given only for firm matches.

j_call v_call d_call cdr3_aa
TRBJ2-5 TRBV5-1 - ASSLSDSRETQY
TRBJ1-1 TRBV3-1 TRBD1 ASSQLGTGGTEAF
TRBJ2-7 TRBV2 - ASSESWLEQY
TRBJ2-6 TRBV15 - ATSNGAGEDVLT
TRBJ2-7 TRBV28 TRBD1 ASSPSQGAREQY
TRBJ2-1 TRBV6-2/TRBV6-3 TRBD2 ASRKTSGGMDEQF
TRBJ2-7 TRBV15 - ATSRDLQTYEQY
TRBJ2-7 TRBV5-1 - ASSLDPNAYEQY
TRBJ1-3 TRBV12-3/TRBV12-4 - ASSFSSSNTIY
TRBJ1-1 TRBV29-1 - SVKIRDTVAF
TRBJ2-5 TRBV5-1 - ASSLEGNGETQY
TRBJ2-1 TRBV11-2 - ASSSRAEYYSYNEQF
TRBJ2-7 TRBV10-3 - AISLGQGNPEQY
TRBJ2-2 TRBV10-3 - AISEAGSGELF
TRBJ2-2 TRBV10-3 TRBD1 AISESRDRDGELF
TRBJ1-1 TRBV5-1 - ASSLVSPSSGQGNTEAF
TRBJ2-2 TRBV29-1 TRBD2 SVSRGSGGTGELF
TRBJ2-5 TRBV5-6 - ASSLVGQSQETQY
TRBJ2-1 TRBV20-1 - SAPYGGLSYNEQF
TRBJ2-1 TRBV5-1 - ASGAYRGRDEQF
TRBJ1-4 TRBV20-1 - SANILATNEKLF
TRBJ2-2 TRBV27 TRBD1 ASRGTVNTGELF
TRBJ2-2 TRBV3-1 - ASSQPGQLTGELF
TRBJ2-7 TRBV5-1 TRBD1 ASSLFLLGQGNLEQY